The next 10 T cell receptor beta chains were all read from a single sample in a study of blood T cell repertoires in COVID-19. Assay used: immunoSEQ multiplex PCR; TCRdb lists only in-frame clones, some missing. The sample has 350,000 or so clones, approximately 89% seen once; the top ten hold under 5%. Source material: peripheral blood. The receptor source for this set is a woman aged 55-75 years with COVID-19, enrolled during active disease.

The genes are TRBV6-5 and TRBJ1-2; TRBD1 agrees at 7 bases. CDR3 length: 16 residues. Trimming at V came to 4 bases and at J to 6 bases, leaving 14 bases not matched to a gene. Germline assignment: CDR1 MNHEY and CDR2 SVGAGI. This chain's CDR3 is CASSLSPLGGGDGYTF. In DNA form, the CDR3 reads TGTGCCAGCAGTTTATCACCCCTCGGAGGGGGCGATGGCTACACCTTC.

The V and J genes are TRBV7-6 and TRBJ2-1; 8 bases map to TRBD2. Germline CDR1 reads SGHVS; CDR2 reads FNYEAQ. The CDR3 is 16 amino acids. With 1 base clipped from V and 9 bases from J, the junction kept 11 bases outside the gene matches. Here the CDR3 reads CASSLDGRGGPSEQFF. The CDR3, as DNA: TGTGCCAGCAGCTTAGATGGTCGGGGGGGCCCCAGTGAGCAGTTCTTC.

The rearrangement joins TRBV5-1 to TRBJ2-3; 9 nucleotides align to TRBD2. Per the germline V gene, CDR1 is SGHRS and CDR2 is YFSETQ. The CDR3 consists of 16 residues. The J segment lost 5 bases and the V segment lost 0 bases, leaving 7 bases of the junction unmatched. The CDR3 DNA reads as TGCGCCAGCAGCTTGGTTGGCGGGGGGGCCTTAGATACGCAGTATTTT. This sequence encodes CASSLVGGGALDTQYF.

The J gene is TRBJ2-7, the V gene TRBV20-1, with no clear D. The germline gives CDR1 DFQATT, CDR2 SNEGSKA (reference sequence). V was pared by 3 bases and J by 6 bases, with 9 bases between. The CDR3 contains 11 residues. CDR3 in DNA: TGCAGTGCTAGCTCTGGCAGCGAGCAGTACTTC. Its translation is CSASSGSEQYF.

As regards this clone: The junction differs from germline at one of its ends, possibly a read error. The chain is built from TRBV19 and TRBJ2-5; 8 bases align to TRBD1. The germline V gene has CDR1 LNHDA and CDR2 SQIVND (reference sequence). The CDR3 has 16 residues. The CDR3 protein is CASSIGFTGGFETQYF. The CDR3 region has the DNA TGTGCCAGTAGTATAGGTTTTACAGGGGGGTTCGAGACCCAATACTTC.

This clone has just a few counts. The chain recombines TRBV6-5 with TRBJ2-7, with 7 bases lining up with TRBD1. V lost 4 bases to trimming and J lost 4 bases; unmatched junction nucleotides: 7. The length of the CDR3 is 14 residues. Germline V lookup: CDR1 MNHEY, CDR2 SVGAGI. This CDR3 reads CASSWGQLNYEQYF. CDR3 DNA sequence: TGTGCCAGCAGTTGGGGACAGTTAAATTACGAGCAGTACTTC.

The chain's CDR3 is CASSPRTASGYTF. CDR3 in DNA: TGTGCCAGCAGTCCCAGGACTGCCTCCGGCTACACCTTC. The rearrangement uses TRBV27 and TRBJ1-2; D uncertain. Trimming stripped 5 bases from V and 8 bases from J, with 15 bases between. There are 13 residues in the CDR3. Germline-derived CDR1 and CDR2 are MNHEY and SMNVEV (reference sequence).

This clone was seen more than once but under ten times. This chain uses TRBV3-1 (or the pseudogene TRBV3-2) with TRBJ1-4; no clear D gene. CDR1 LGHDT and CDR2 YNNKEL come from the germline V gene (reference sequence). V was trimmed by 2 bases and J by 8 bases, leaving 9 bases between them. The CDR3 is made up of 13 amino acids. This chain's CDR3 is CASSQYEMEKLFF. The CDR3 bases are TGTGCCAGCAGCCAATATGAGATGGAAAAACTGTTTTTT.

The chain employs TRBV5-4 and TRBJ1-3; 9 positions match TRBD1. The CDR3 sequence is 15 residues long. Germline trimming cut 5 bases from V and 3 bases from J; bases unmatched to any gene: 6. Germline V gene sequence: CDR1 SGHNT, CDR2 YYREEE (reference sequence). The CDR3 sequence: CASSSGTGYGNTIYF. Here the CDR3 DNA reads TGTGCCAGCAGTTCCGGGACAGGGTATGGAAACACCATATATTTT.

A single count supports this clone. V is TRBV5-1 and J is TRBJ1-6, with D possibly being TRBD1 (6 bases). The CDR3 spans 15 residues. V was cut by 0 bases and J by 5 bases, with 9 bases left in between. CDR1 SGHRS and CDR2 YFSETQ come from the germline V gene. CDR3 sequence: CASSLEYRDNSPLHF. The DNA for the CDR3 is TGCGCCAGCAGCTTGGAATACAGGGATAATTCACCCCTCCACTTT.